Listed here are 6 T cell receptor beta chains from one sample, sequenced in a study of blood T cells in healthy people across ages. A second PCR of roughly 7 to 11 cycles used a sample-barcoded 5' primer and a J-beta primer mix. TCRdb ran MiXCR on the 5' RACE reads and lists one entry per CDR3 protein. Among some 670,000 distinct CDR3 sequences, 40% to 65% were seen once, and the ten largest hold 13%. The material sequenced was blood. These receptors were collected from a woman of 80 years or more in good health.

This clonotype was counted a few times. A much larger clone sits a single nucleotide away, making a read error possible. The chain combines TRBV12-3 or TRBV12-4 with TRBJ2-1; tentatively, D is TRBD2 (7 bases). The DNA end is more similar to TRBJ2-7, so the J call may be wrong. The CDR3 has 14 amino acids. For the CDR3, the DNA is TGTGCCAGCAGTTTCCGGGGGGCCTACAATGAGCAGTACTTC. Translated: CASSFRGAYNEQYF.

This clonotype was seen ten or more times. The genes are TRBV27 and TRBJ2-1; possibly TRBD2 for D (6 bases). Trimming took 4 bases from V and 1 from J, leaving 11 bases between them. This CDR3 spans 15 amino acids. CDR1 MNHEY and CDR2 SMNVEV come from the germline V gene (reference sequence). The CDR3 spells CASSSPTRSYNEQFF. The CDR3 DNA reads as TGTGCCAGCAGTTCCCCGACTAGATCCTACAATGAGCAGTTCTTC.

The chain couples TRBV25-1 to TRBJ2-1; TRBD2 aligns across 8 bases. V was clipped by 2 bases and J by 4 bases; unmatched bases: 4. This CDR3 comprises 15 residues. Germline-derived CDR1 and CDR2 are MGHDK and SYGVNS. Written as DNA, the CDR3 is TGTGCCAGCAGTGAAGCCGGGACTAGTTACAATGAGCAGTTCTTC. Translating it yields CASSEAGTSYNEQFF.

This clonotype was detected once. Being one base from a much bigger clone, this may be a read error. The rearrangement joins TRBV27 to TRBJ1-2; TRBD1 aligns across 7 bases. Looked up from germline, CDR1 is MNHEY and CDR2 is SMNVEV (reference sequence). The CDR3 length is 14 residues. CDR3 region: CASSLARGWGGHTF. As DNA, the CDR3 is TGTGCCAGCAGTTTAGCCAGGGGGTGGGGTGGCCACACCTTC.

This clonotype was detected only once. A much bigger clone sits one base away, suggesting this may be a read error. The J gene is TRBJ1-5, the V gene TRBV10-3, with D perhaps TRBD1 (6 bases). V was cut by 4 bases and J by 7 bases, with 14 bases left in between. This CDR3 contains 14 residues. CDR1 is ENHRY and CDR2 is SYGVKD in the germline V gene. Written as DNA, the CDR3 is TGTGCCATCAGTGGGTCGGGCCAGGGGCAGCCCCAGCATTTT. Protein: CAISGSGQGQPQHF.

This sequence joins TRBV28 and TRBJ2-2, with D perhaps TRBD2 (5 bases). This CDR3 has 12 amino acids. Trimming took 8 bases from V and 4 from J, leaving 8 bases between them. Germline CDR1 MDHEN, CDR2 SYDVKM. CDR3 sequence: CASLRGTGELFF. As DNA, the CDR3 is TGTGCCAGCTTACGGGGCACCGGGGAGCTGTTTTTT.